Each of the 8 T cell receptor beta chains below was sequenced from the same sample in a study of blood T cell repertoires in COVID-19. Measured with immunoSEQ multiplex PCR; TCRdb has only the in-frame clones, and not every one. The sample carries over 130,000 clones, roughly 80% recorded once. Sequencing was done on a sample of peripheral blood. These receptors were taken from a woman aged 80 or over with acute or convalescent COVID-19.

The genes are TRBV5-1 and TRBJ2-3, with D possibly TRBD1 on 5 matching bases. Germline V gives CDR1 SGHRS, CDR2 YFSETQ. V was clipped by 4 bases and J by 0 bases, with 9 bases between them. This CDR3 has 14 residues. This CDR3 is CASSQDISTDTQYF. DNA for the CDR3: TGCGCCAGCAGCCAGGACATTAGCACAGATACGCAGTATTTT. Supplemented by reference TRBV5-1 and TRBJ2-3, the full variable domain reads KAGVTQTPRYLIKTRGQQVTLSCSPISGHRSVSWYQQTPGQGLQFLFEYFSETQRNKGNFPGRFSGRQFSNSRSEMNVSTLELGDSALYLCASSQDISTDTQYFGPGTRLTVL.

The table lists this clone with a few counts. This chain connects TRBV9 to TRBJ1-1; D call uncertain. Germline V gene lookup returns CDR1 SGDLS and CDR2 YYNGEE. The CDR3 runs to 15 residues. Trimming left V 0 bases short and J 1 base short, with 10 bases between. The CDR3 region is CASSVGPRRNTEAFF. The CDR3 nucleotides are TGTGCCAGCAGCGTAGGCCCGCGGAGGAACACTGAAGCTTTCTTT.

V is TRBV7-3 and J is TRBJ2-5; D is perhaps TRBD1 (5 bases). Per germline, CDR1 SGHTA and CDR2 FQGTGA. Trimming cost V 5 bases and J 4 bases, with 11 bases left between them. CDR3 size: 13 residues. The CDR3 protein is CASSPGARETQYF. The CDR3 DNA follows: TGTGCCAGCAGCCCTGGGGCCAGAGAGACCCAGTACTTC.

V usage is TRBV28 and J usage is TRBJ1-2; D not resolved. The CDR3 contains 15 residues. The germline gives CDR1 MDHEN, CDR2 SYDVKM. Trimming took off 6 bases at V and 4 bases at J, with 18 bases between the two ends. CDR3 region: CASRDSAGASYGYTF. Written as DNA, the CDR3 is TGTGCCAGCAGAGATAGCGCCGGTGCCTCCTATGGCTACACCTTC.

The gene calls are TRBV7-9 and TRBJ2-1; 8 positions agree with TRBD2. V shed 5 bases, J shed 3 bases, and the junction held 9 bases outside the gene matches. Looked up from germline, CDR1 is SEHNR and CDR2 is FQNEAQ (reference sequence). CDR3 length: 16 residues. The CDR3 DNA is TGTGCCAGCAGCCCGAGGGCGGGGGGCGGCTACAATGAGCAGTTCTTC. Residues: CASSPRAGGGYNEQFF.

The rearrangement links TRBV7-9 to TRBJ2-1; TRBD1 is a possible D gene (6 bases). The CDR3 runs to 16 residues. The germline V gene encodes CDR1 SEHNR and CDR2 FQNEAQ (reference sequence). V was trimmed by 2 bases and J by 3 bases, leaving 14 bases between them. This chain's CDR3 is CASSLSYGQHYNEQFF. CDR3 nucleotide sequence: TGTGCCAGCAGCTTAAGTTACGGACAGCACTACAATGAGCAGTTCTTC.

The CDR3 sequence: CSVGTSGSTDTQYF. The CDR3 DNA reads as TGCAGCGTTGGGACTAGCGGGAGCACAGATACGCAGTATTTT. V usage is TRBV29-1 and J usage is TRBJ2-3, with 11 bases fitting TRBD2. The CDR3 sequence is 14 residues long. The germline V gene has CDR1 SQVTM and CDR2 ANQGSEA. V gave up 4 bases and J gave up 0 bases; unmatched junction bases: 0.

This chain links TRBV2 with TRBJ1-2, with D possibly matching TRBD1 (6 bases). Germline V lookup: CDR1 SNHLY, CDR2 FYNNEI. This CDR3 is 12 amino acids long. V dropped 6 bases and J dropped 5 bases, with 10 bases sitting between them. CDR3 sequence (DNA): TGTGCCAGCAGCGGACAGAGTTATGGCTACACCTTC. This translates into CASSGQSYGYTF.